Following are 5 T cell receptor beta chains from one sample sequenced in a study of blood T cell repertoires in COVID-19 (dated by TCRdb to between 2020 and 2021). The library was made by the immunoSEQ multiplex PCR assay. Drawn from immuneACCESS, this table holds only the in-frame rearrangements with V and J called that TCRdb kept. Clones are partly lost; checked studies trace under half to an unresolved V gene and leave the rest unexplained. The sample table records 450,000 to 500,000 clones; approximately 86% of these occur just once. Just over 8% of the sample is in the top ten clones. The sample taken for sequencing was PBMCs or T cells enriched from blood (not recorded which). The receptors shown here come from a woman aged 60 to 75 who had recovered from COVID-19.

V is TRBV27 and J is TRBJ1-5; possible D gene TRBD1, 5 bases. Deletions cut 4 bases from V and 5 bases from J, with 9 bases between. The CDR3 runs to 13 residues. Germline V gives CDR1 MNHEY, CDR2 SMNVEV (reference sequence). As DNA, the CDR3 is TGTGCCAGCAGTTACTCGGGGGATCAGCCCCAGCATTTT. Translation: CASSYSGDQPQHF.

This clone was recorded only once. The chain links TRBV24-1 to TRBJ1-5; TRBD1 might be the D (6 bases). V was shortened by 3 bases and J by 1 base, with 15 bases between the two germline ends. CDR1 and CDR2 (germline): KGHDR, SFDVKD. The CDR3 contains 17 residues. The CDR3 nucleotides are TGTGCCACCAGTGATCCCAGGGAAGGGGGAAGCAATCAGCCCCAGCATTTT. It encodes CATSDPREGGSNQPQHF.

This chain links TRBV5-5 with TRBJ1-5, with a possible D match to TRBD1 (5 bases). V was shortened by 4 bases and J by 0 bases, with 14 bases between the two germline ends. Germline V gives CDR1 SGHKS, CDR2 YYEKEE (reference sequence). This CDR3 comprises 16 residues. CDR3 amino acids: CASSQMGGNSNQPQHF. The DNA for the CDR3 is TGTGCCAGCAGCCAGATGGGGGGGAATAGCAATCAGCCCCAGCATTTT.

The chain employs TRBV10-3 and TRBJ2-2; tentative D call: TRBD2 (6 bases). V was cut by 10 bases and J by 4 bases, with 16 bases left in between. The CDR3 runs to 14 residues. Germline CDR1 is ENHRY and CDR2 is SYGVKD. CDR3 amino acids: CATINTGGTGELFF. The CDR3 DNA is TGTGCCACGATAAATACCGGGGGCACCGGGGAGCTGTTTTTT.

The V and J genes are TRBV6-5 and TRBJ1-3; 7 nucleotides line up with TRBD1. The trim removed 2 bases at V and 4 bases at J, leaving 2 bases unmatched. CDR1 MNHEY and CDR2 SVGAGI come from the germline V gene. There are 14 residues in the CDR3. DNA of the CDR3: TGTGCCAGCAGTTACCGACAGGGCGGAAACACCATATATTTT. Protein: CASSYRQGGNTIYF.